The 26 T cell receptor beta chains below come from one sample, sequenced in a study of blood T cells in healthy people across ages. The use of a sample-barcoded 5' primer and a J-beta primer mix characterized a second PCR of about 6 to 12 cycles. A single record per CDR3 protein comes from TCRdb applying MiXCR to the 5' RACE reads. The top ten hold less than 25% of the sample, which has hundreds of thousands of distinct CDR3 sequences, 22% seen once. Sequenced input: blood. Every receptor here comes from a man in his sixties or seventies in good health.

This clonotype was detected only a few times. V and J are TRBV19 and TRBJ2-7; possibly TRBD2 for D (6 bases). The CDR3 totals 15 residues. Germline CDR1 reads LNHDA; CDR2 reads SQIVND (reference sequence). V was trimmed by 3 bases and J by 2 bases, leaving 14 bases between them. The DNA for the CDR3 is TGTGCCAGTAGTATTGGGAGGACGGTACCCTACGAGCAGTACTTC. Its protein is CASSIGRTVPYEQYF.

This clonotype was counted between two and nine times. V usage is TRBV12-3 or TRBV12-4 and J usage is TRBJ1-2; the D gene is possibly TRBD1 (6 bases). V lost 3 bases and J 6 bases, leaving 14 bases between the germline ends. The CDR3 loop spans 14 amino acids. The CDR3 sequence is CASSFGAGVHGYTF. The CDR3 nucleotides are TGTGCCAGCAGTTTTGGGGCAGGGGTACATGGCTACACCTTC.

J is TRBJ2-1 and V is TRBV19; 9 nucleotides agree with TRBD2. Germline V gives CDR1 LNHDA, CDR2 SQIVND (reference sequence). V lost 4 bases and J lost 8; bases outside the gene matches: 9. The CDR3 covers 15 residues. For the CDR3, the DNA is TGTGCCAGTAGTAAATTCGCGGGAGGGAACTATGAGCAGTTCTTC. This encodes CASSKFAGGNYEQFF.

The chain links TRBV12-3 or TRBV12-4 to TRBJ2-1, with D hard to call. The DNA matches TRBJ2-7 better at its end, which makes the J call doubtful. The CDR3 has 13 amino acids. The CDR3 here is CASSFEDPYEQYF. In nucleotides, the CDR3 is TGTGCCAGCAGTTTCGAGGACCCCTACGAGCAGTACTTC.

This clonotype was seen many times. The chain uses TRBV5-1 and TRBJ1-1, with TRBD1 as a possible D gene (5 bases). The length of the CDR3 is 15 residues. Germline V gene data show CDR1 as SGHRS and CDR2 as YFSETQ. V was pared by 2 bases and J by 1 base, with 12 bases between. CDR3: CASSFNGGENTEAFF. CDR3 DNA: TGCGCCAGCAGCTTCAACGGGGGGGAGAACACTGAAGCTTTCTTT.

This clonotype has just a few counts. The chain joins TRBV6-5 to TRBJ2-1, with TRBD2 identical over 8 bases. Germline V gene data show CDR1 as MNHEY and CDR2 as SVGAGI. This CDR3 has 14 residues. V lost 6 bases and J lost 7; bases outside the gene matches: 8. CDR3 DNA: TGTGCCAGCAGCAAAGGGACTAGTGGAAATGAGCAGTTCTTC. This translates into CASSKGTSGNEQFF.

The chain uses TRBV3-1 and TRBJ2-5; unclear D gene. Trimming left V 3 bases short and J 11 bases short, with 16 bases between. This CDR3 region has 13 residues. Germline-derived CDR1 and CDR2 are LGHDT and YNNKEL (reference sequence). The CDR3 DNA is TGTGCCAGCAGCCATCCTGGCAGGAGTGAGCAGTACTTC. It translates to CASSHPGRSEQYF.

The chain links TRBV14 to TRBJ2-1; the match to TRBD2 covers 8 bases. Trimming at V came to 1 base and at J to 3 bases, leaving 5 bases not matched to a gene. The CDR3 has 16 amino acids. The germline V gene encodes CDR1 SGHDN and CDR2 FVKESK. The CDR3 nucleotides are TGTGCCAGCAGCCAAGTAAAGGGACTAGTCTACAATGAGCAGTTCTTC. Its translation is CASSQVKGLVYNEQFF.

J is TRBJ2-1 and V is TRBV27; 9 nucleotides align to TRBD1. J lost 5 bases, V lost 10 bases, and 6 bases had no gene match. This CDR3 is 13 amino acids long. Germline-derived CDR1 and CDR2 are MNHEY and SMNVEV (reference sequence). The CDR3: CAIGTGYDNEQFF. The CDR3 DNA is TGTGCCATCGGGACAGGGTACGACAATGAGCAGTTCTTC.

This clonotype showed up just a few times. The genes are TRBV7-8 and TRBJ2-2; the match to TRBD2 covers 9 bases. This CDR3 has 17 amino acids. Trimming removed 5 bases from V and 2 bases from J; junction bases left unmatched: 9. Germline V gene sequence: CDR1 SGHVS, CDR2 FQNEAQ. The CDR3 nucleotides are TGTGCCAGCAGCCCAAGCGGACTAGCGCCTAACACCGGGGAGCTGTTTTTT. Its protein product is CASSPSGLAPNTGELFF.

The chain couples TRBV20-1 to TRBJ2-1, with D perhaps TRBD2 (5 bases). Trimming shortened V by 3 bases and J by 9 bases, and 9 bases separated the two germline ends. CDR1 DFQATT and CDR2 SNEGSKA come from the germline V gene (reference sequence). The CDR3 runs 11 residues. CDR3 coding DNA: TGCAGTGCTAGTCTAGCTTTTGAGCAGTTCTTC. This translates into CSASLAFEQFF.

A note on this clonotype: A read error may produce the germline difference seen at one junction end. The chain uses TRBV20-1 and TRBJ2-4; D is possibly TRBD1 or TRBD2 (7 bases each). The CDR3 is made up of 16 amino acids. CDR1 DFQATT and CDR2 SNEGSKA come from the germline V gene (reference sequence). CDR3 DNA sequence: TGCAGTGCTCTCGCGGCAGGGGAGGGGGCCAAAGACATTCAGTACTTC. Protein product: CSALAAGEGAKDIQYF.

The chain combines TRBV25-1 with TRBJ2-1; D possibly corresponds to TRBD1 (6 bases). Germline loops: CDR1 MGHDK, CDR2 SYGVNS. The CDR3 totals 16 residues. V shed 5 bases and J shed 0 bases, with 14 bases lying between them. The CDR3 DNA follows: TGTGCCAGCAGTCCGGACAGCACGAGCTCCTACAATGAGCAGTTCTTC. As protein: CASSPDSTSSYNEQFF.

This clonotype was seen only a few times. The CDR3 bases are TGTGCCAGCTCACGCGGCCGGGACAGGTCATCCTACGAGCAGTACTTC. Translating it yields CASSRGRDRSSYEQYF. The gene calls are TRBV18 and TRBJ2-7; the match to TRBD1 covers 8 bases. The CDR3 runs 16 residues. Germline V gene sequence: CDR1 KGHSH, CDR2 LQKENI. Trimming at V came to 4 bases and at J to 1 base, leaving 9 bases not matched to a gene.

This clonotype was observed a few times. This chain joins TRBV6-5 and TRBJ2-7; D not resolved. Germline CDR1 reads MNHEY; CDR2 reads SVGAGI. V was pared by 6 bases and J by 3 bases, with 18 bases between. The CDR3 length is 15 residues. The CDR3 spells CASRLNPDAGYEQYF. CDR3 DNA: TGTGCCAGCAGGCTCAACCCGGATGCCGGCTACGAGCAGTACTTC.

This clonotype was picked up a small number of times. V is TRBV6-1 and J is TRBJ1-2; D is ambiguous. The germline V and J ends were trimmed by 2 bases and 4 bases, with 8 bases remaining between them. The CDR3 is 13 residues long. Germline values: CDR1 MNHNS, CDR2 SASEGT. CDR3 in DNA: TGTGCCAGCAGTGAATTAGAAGTCTATGGCTACACCTTC. This translates into CASSELEVYGYTF.

This clonotype was counted ten times or more. V gene TRBV3-1 combines with J gene TRBJ2-1; no definite D call. Per the germline V gene, CDR1 is LGHDT and CDR2 is YNNKEL (reference sequence). This CDR3 contains 14 residues. V lost 4 bases and J 5 bases, leaving 12 bases between the germline ends. CDR3 residues: CASSPSNKNNEQFF. The CDR3 DNA reads TGTGCCAGCAGCCCCTCCAATAAGAACAATGAGCAGTTCTTC.

The chain is built from TRBV28 and TRBJ1-1; TRBD1 agrees at 7 bases. The CDR3 sequence is 15 residues long. The V gene's germline CDR1 is MDHEN and CDR2 SYDVKM. J gave up 1 base and V 2 bases, and 4 bases lay outside the gene matches. The DNA for the CDR3 is TGTGCCAGCAGTTTACTTAGACAGGGGAACACTGAAGCTTTCTTT. It specifies CASSLLRQGNTEAFF.

The CDR3 coding sequence is TGTGCCAGCAGCCCCTCAGGAAGGGAGCAGTTCTTC. This encodes CASSPSGREQFF. The chain employs TRBV7-2 and TRBJ2-1, with D unresolved. In germline, CDR1 is SGHTA, CDR2 FQGNSA. CDR3 size: 12 residues. V dropped 5 bases and J dropped 10 bases, with 12 bases sitting between them. Complete variable domain (other parts from reference TRBV7-2 and TRBJ2-1): GAGVSQSPSNKVTEKGKDVELRCDPISGHTALYWYRQSLGQGLEFLIYFQGNSAPDKSGLPSDRFSAERTGGSVSTLTIQRTQQEDSAVYLCASSPSGREQFFGPGTRLTVL.

In its sample, this clonotype was seen a few times. This chain uses TRBV9 with TRBJ1-2, with D unclear. In germline, CDR1 is SGDLS, CDR2 YYNGEE. V was shortened by 2 bases and J by 6 bases, with 17 bases between the two germline ends. The length of the CDR3 is 15 residues. CDR3 in amino acids: CASSVAGKGSDGYTF. CDR3 DNA: TGTGCCAGCAGCGTTGCTGGGAAAGGATCGGATGGCTACACCTTC.

The chain employs TRBV4-3 and TRBJ1-5; D ambiguous. The V gene lost 0 bases and the J gene lost 7 bases, with 22 bases spanning the gap. CDR1 LGHNA and CDR2 YSLEER come from the germline V gene. There are 18 residues in the CDR3. CDR3 bases: TGCGCCAGCAGCCAAGATCCCCCCGTCGGAGGGCCGTTACAGCCCCAGCATTTT. Its protein is CASSQDPPVGGPLQPQHF.

This clonotype was seen many times. This chain joins TRBV11-2 and TRBJ1-1; no clear D gene. Germline V CDR1 and CDR2: SGHAT, FQNNGV. The CDR3 runs to 13 residues. V lost 5 bases to trimming and J lost 4 bases, with 11 bases between them. CDR3 DNA: TGTGCCAGCAGCCCAGGCCCGGGCACTGAAGCTTTCTTT. Its translation: CASSPGPGTEAFF.

This clonotype showed up many times. V gene TRBV7-9 combines with J gene TRBJ2-1; possibly TRBD1 for D (5 bases). V dropped 6 bases and J dropped 4 bases, with 16 bases sitting between them. CDR3 length: 15 amino acids. CDR1 is SEHNR and CDR2 is FQNEAQ in the germline V gene (reference sequence). In DNA form, the CDR3 reads TGTGCCAGCAGGGGGCTTGATTTAAAATACAATGAGCAGTTCTTC. This translates into CASRGLDLKYNEQFF.

V gene TRBV6-2 or TRBV6-3 combines with J gene TRBJ2-6, with TRBD1 matching 8 bases. J gave up 1 base and V 1 base, and 6 bases lay outside the gene matches. This CDR3 contains 18 residues. CDR1 and CDR2 from the germline V gene are MNHEY and SVGEGT. For the CDR3, the DNA is TGTGCCAGCAGTTACTATGGGGACAGGACTTCTGGGGCCAACGTCCTGACTTTC. Translation gives CASSYYGDRTSGANVLTF.

This clonotype was recorded many times. V usage is TRBV14 and J usage is TRBJ1-2; D gene unclear. Trimming removed 1 base from V and 8 bases from J, with 14 bases in between. The CDR3 totals 14 residues. Germline V gene data show CDR1 as SGHDN and CDR2 as FVKESK. DNA of the CDR3: TGTGCCAGCAGCCAAGGCTCGGAGATATGGGGCTACACCTTC. Translated: CASSQGSEIWGYTF.

V and J are TRBV4-3 and TRBJ2-1, with D perhaps assigned TRBD1 or TRBD2 (6 bases each). The CDR3 spans 16 residues. CDR1 is LGHNA, CDR2 YSLEER, per germline. The V end was cut by 5 bases, the J end by 4 bases, with 18 bases between. In DNA form, the CDR3 reads TGCGCCAGCAGCTGGTCGGGGGCGGGTTCGTACAATGAGCAGTTCTTC. It encodes CASSWSGAGSYNEQFF.